What follows are 25 T cell receptor beta chains derived from one specimen sequenced in a study of cytomegalovirus exposure and HLA in healthy donors. Use of 60 Vbeta and 13 Jbeta primers characterized the PCR. The method was immunoSEQ multiplex PCR; TCRdb's version includes in-frame clones alone and lacks a portion of them. The table lists about 84,000 clones, over 75% of them singletons. Input material: PBMCs. These receptors originate from a male donor in good health and CMV-seropositive.

This clone was counted between two and nine times. The V gene is TRBV20-1, the J gene TRBJ2-7, with D possibly matching TRBD1 (5 bases). The V and J ends lost 0 bases and 12 bases respectively, with 12 bases between them. CDR1 and CDR2 from the germline V gene are DFQATT and SNEGSKA (reference sequence). The CDR3 covers 11 residues. CDR3 region: CSARDAQALYF. The CDR3 coding sequence is TGCAGTGCTAGAGATGCACAGGCCCTGTACTTC.

The table lists this clone with a few counts. The chain has TRBV2 and TRBJ1-5; TRBD1 matches 7 bases. This CDR3 is built from 13 residues. V lost 6 bases to trimming and J lost 3 bases; unmatched junction nucleotides: 2. Germline V gene data show CDR1 as SNHLY and CDR2 as FYNNEI. The CDR3 spells CASRGQFNQPQHF. The CDR3 DNA follows: TGTGCCAGCAGGGGACAGTTCAATCAGCCCCAGCATTTT.

This clone is a singleton in its sample. The gene calls are TRBV28 and TRBJ2-1, with TRBD2 matching 13 bases. With V trimmed by 2 bases and J by 4 bases, 5 bases remained unmatched. The CDR3 loop spans 17 amino acids. Per the germline V gene, CDR1 is MDHEN and CDR2 is SYDVKM. CDR3 sequence (DNA): TGTGCCAGCAGTTTACGAATGGGACTAGCGGGATACAATGAGCAGTTCTTC. It encodes CASSLRMGLAGYNEQFF.

The J gene is TRBJ2-5, the V gene TRBV29-1; a weak D match, TRBD2 (6 bases). TRBJ2-7 matches the DNA end more closely, so the J call is doubtful. The CDR3 is 16 residues long. Germline V gene data show CDR1 as SQVTM and CDR2 as ANQGSEA. Here the CDR3 reads CSVEVEPSDHSYEQYF. In nucleotides, the CDR3 is TGCAGCGTTGAAGTGGAACCTAGCGACCACTCCTACGAGCAGTACTTC.

The V gene is TRBV6-1, the J gene TRBJ1-5; maybe TRBD1 (5 bases). V lost 0 bases and J 5 bases, leaving 14 bases between the germline ends. The CDR3 has 16 residues. Germline CDR1 and CDR2: MNHNS and SASEGT. The CDR3 spells CASSEAARVGDQPQHF. The CDR3, as DNA: TGTGCCAGCAGTGAAGCGGCCAGGGTGGGCGATCAGCCCCAGCATTTT.

The sample holds one count of this clone. An end of the junction does not agree with germline; a read error may underlie this. J is TRBJ2-1 and V is TRBV7-9; TRBD2 matches at 10 bases. This CDR3 is built from 17 residues. Germline loops: CDR1 SEHNR, CDR2 FQNEAQ (reference sequence). The CDR3 DNA sequence: TGTTCCAGCAGCTTAGAGGTACTAGCGGGACCACACGATGAGCAGTTCTTC. Translating gives CSSSLEVLAGPHDEQFF.

The chain's CDR3 is CASSGTGQGTFYEQYF. The CDR3 region has the DNA TGTGCCAGCAGTGGGACGGGACAGGGGACATTCTACGAGCAGTACTTC. V usage is TRBV28 and J usage is TRBJ2-7; 10 bases align to TRBD1. This CDR3 spans 16 amino acids. The junction had 10 bases not matched to a gene; V was cut back by 5 bases and J by 3 bases. Germline CDR1 MDHEN, CDR2 SYDVKM. Full variable domain (outside the CDR3, taken from reference TRBV28 and TRBJ2-7): DVKVTQSSRYLVKRTGEKVFLECVQDMDHENMFWYRQDPGLGLRLIYFSYDVKMKEKGDIPEGYSVSREKKERFSLILESASTNQTSMYLCASSGTGQGTFYEQYFGPGTRLTVT.

This clone was observed once. This chain joins TRBV14 and TRBJ1-1; the D gene is possibly TRBD1 (6 bases). In germline, CDR1 is SGHDN, CDR2 FVKESK. The CDR3 runs to 14 residues. The V end lost 0 bases, the J end lost 4 bases, and 9 bases lay between the germline ends. CDR3 residues: CASSQENRVTEAFF. The CDR3 DNA reads TGTGCCAGCAGCCAAGAGAACAGGGTCACTGAAGCTTTCTTT.

This clone was seen a few times. The chain joins TRBV19 to TRBJ2-1; D gene uncertain. The V end lost 6 bases, the J end lost 5 bases, and 14 bases lay between the germline ends. CDR3 size: 14 residues. The germline CDR1 and CDR2 sequences are LNHDA and SQIVND (reference sequence). The CDR3 nucleotides read TGTGCCAGTAGGACTCCTGCGGAGCACAATGAGCAGTTCTTC. Residues: CASRTPAEHNEQFF.

The chain recombines TRBV10-3 with TRBJ2-1; 9 nucleotides agree with TRBD1. Per the germline V gene, CDR1 is ENHRY and CDR2 is SYGVKD. The trim removed 6 bases at V and 1 base at J, leaving 10 bases unmatched. This CDR3 has 17 amino acids. The CDR3 DNA follows: TGTGCCATCAGCAATCCCCGGGACAGGGCATCCTACAATGAGCAGTTCTTC. Its translation: CAISNPRDRASYNEQFF.

This chain links TRBV2 with TRBJ1-2, with a possible D match to TRBD1 (5 bases). Germline-derived CDR1 and CDR2 are SNHLY and FYNNEI. The CDR3 runs 14 residues. V was shortened by 2 bases and J by 1 base, with 8 bases between the two germline ends. DNA of the CDR3: TGTGCCAGCAGTGAACGGGGACTTAACTATGGCTACACCTTC. This translates into CASSERGLNYGYTF. The variable domain in full, with the rest retrieved from reference TRBV2 and TRBJ1-2, is EPEVTQTPSHQVTQMGQEVILRCVPISNHLYFYWYRQILGQKVEFLVSFYNNEISEKSEIFDDQFSVERPDGSNFTLKIRSTKLEDSAMYFCASSERGLNYGYTFGSGTRLTVV.

This clone was recorded a few times. The chain employs TRBV5-5 and TRBJ2-2, with a tentative D call TRBD1 (6 bases). V was clipped by 0 bases and J by 5 bases, with 17 bases between them. Germline CDR1 reads SGHKS; CDR2 reads YYEKEE (reference sequence). CDR3 length equals 17 residues. The CDR3 loop reads CASSLGDVGGRTGELFF. CDR3 bases: TGTGCCAGCAGCTTGGGGGATGTAGGGGGAAGAACCGGGGAGCTGTTTTTT.

The rearrangement uses TRBV7-9 and TRBJ1-4; 7 nucleotides match TRBD1. Germline assignment: CDR1 SEHNR and CDR2 FQNEAQ (reference sequence). This CDR3 spans 14 amino acids. The J segment lost 8 bases and the V segment lost 3 bases, leaving 6 bases of the junction unmatched. CDR3 residues: CASSLTGLGEKLFF. For the CDR3, the DNA is TGTGCCAGCAGCTTGACAGGGCTTGGAGAAAAACTGTTTTTT.

The chain couples TRBV5-8 to TRBJ2-5; 8 nucleotides agree with TRBD2. The length of the CDR3 is 17 residues. Germline V gives CDR1 SGHTS, CDR2 YDEGEE. The V segment lost 4 bases and the J segment 5 bases; nucleotides outside the gene matches: 16. The CDR3 DNA sequence: TGTGCCAGCAGCCTGGACAGAATAGCGGGGCCAGGGGAGACCCAGTACTTC. This translates into CASSLDRIAGPGETQYF.

The rearrangement links TRBV5-4 to TRBJ1-1; TRBD1 is a possible D gene (5 bases). The CDR3 length is 14 residues. V lost 0 bases and J 7 bases, leaving 13 bases between the germline ends. Germline lookup yields CDR1 SGHNT and CDR2 YYREEE (reference sequence). CDR3 amino acids: CASSLDTRVLEAFF. The CDR3 DNA reads as TGTGCCAGCAGCTTGGATACCAGGGTCCTTGAAGCTTTCTTT.

The rearrangement links TRBV29-1 to TRBJ1-1; D call uncertain. Germline V gene lookup returns CDR1 SQVTM and CDR2 ANQGSEA. V was pared by 3 bases and J by 1 base, with 6 bases between. The CDR3 consists of 12 residues. The CDR3 reads CSVDWQNTEAFF. CDR3 coding DNA: TGCAGCGTTGATTGGCAGAACACTGAAGCTTTCTTT.

This chain uses TRBV7-9 with TRBJ2-7; 9 nucleotides match TRBD1. The CDR3 sequence is 14 residues long. V shed 5 bases, J shed 4 bases, and the junction held 6 bases outside the gene matches. Germline V gene data show CDR1 as SEHNR and CDR2 as FQNEAQ (reference sequence). In DNA, the CDR3 is TGTGCCAGCAGCGACGGGACAGGGAGTTACGAGCAGTACTTC. Residues: CASSDGTGSYEQYF.

The rearrangement links TRBV7-2 to TRBJ2-7, with D possibly being TRBD2 (6 bases). Looked up from germline, CDR1 is SGHTA and CDR2 is FQGNSA. With 5 bases removed from V and 3 bases from J, the gap between germline ends came to 17 bases. The CDR3 extends over 15 amino acids. The CDR3 spells CASSHPGLASYEQYF. The CDR3 DNA follows: TGTGCCAGCAGCCACCCCGGGCTAGCGAGCTACGAGCAGTACTTC.

This clone has a handful of counts. V usage is TRBV5-1 and J usage is TRBJ1-5; TRBD1 might be the D (6 bases). Per the germline V gene, CDR1 is SGHRS and CDR2 is YFSETQ. The CDR3 has 14 residues. V shed 0 bases and J shed 4 bases, with 8 bases lying between them. CDR3 in DNA: TGCGCCAGCAGCTTGGAGGACAGAAATCAGCCCCAGCATTTT. Translating gives CASSLEDRNQPQHF.

This clone has just one count. The V call is TRBV4-1, the J call TRBJ2-7, with 11 bases aligning to TRBD1. V was pared by 4 bases and J by 3 bases, with 5 bases of the junction left unmatched. Germline V gene sequence: CDR1 MGHRA, CDR2 YSYEKL. CDR3 size: 15 residues. The CDR3 sequence is CASSRTGTGGYEQYF. DNA of the CDR3: TGCGCCAGCAGCCGAACCGGGACAGGGGGCTACGAGCAGTACTTC.

The V gene is TRBV6-5, the J gene TRBJ2-5; no firm D call. The CDR3 covers 13 residues. With 6 bases removed from V and 1 base from J, the gap between germline ends came to 9 bases. Germline loops: CDR1 MNHEY, CDR2 SVGAGI. The CDR3: CASRQLAQETQYF. Written as DNA, the CDR3 is TGTGCCAGCAGACAGCTTGCCCAAGAGACCCAGTACTTC.

In DNA, the CDR3 is TGTGCCAGCAGTGAAGGACAGGGGAACTATGGCTACACCTTC. Translating gives CASSEGQGNYGYTF. The rearrangement joins TRBV6-5 to TRBJ1-2; 9 nucleotides agree with TRBD1. Germline V gives CDR1 MNHEY, CDR2 SVGAGI. This CDR3 is built from 14 residues. Trimming at V came to 5 bases and at J to 2 bases, leaving 3 bases not matched to a gene.

The chain combines TRBV5-1 with TRBJ2-5, with D possibly being TRBD1 (5 bases). This CDR3 comprises 14 residues. Between the trimmed V and J ends, which lost 4 bases and 2 bases, there was a span of 12 bases. Germline CDR1 and CDR2: SGHRS and YFSETQ. CDR3 region: CASSATTAQETQYF. DNA for the CDR3: TGCGCCAGCAGCGCCACGACAGCACAAGAGACCCAGTACTTC.

The rearrangement links TRBV19 to TRBJ2-7, with a tentative D call TRBD2 (6 bases). The germline V gene has CDR1 LNHDA and CDR2 SQIVND (reference sequence). The V end was cut by 5 bases, the J end by 4 bases, with 12 bases between. This CDR3 comprises 13 residues. CDR3 region: CASSRGITYEQYF. CDR3 sequence (DNA): TGTGCCAGTAGTCGGGGGATTACGTACGAGCAGTACTTC.

The CDR3 region has the DNA TGTGCCAGTAGGGTACAGGGAAGGGGCACCGGGGAGCTGTTTTTT. This translates into CASRVQGRGTGELFF. The chain employs TRBV19 and TRBJ2-2; D possibly corresponds to TRBD1 (6 bases). V lost 6 bases and J 4 bases, leaving 15 bases between the germline ends. Germline loops: CDR1 LNHDA, CDR2 SQIVND (reference sequence). The CDR3 length is 15 residues.